This TCR beta chain was sequenced during a study of T cell therapy after organ transplantation. Time point specified: 4-8 weeks after completion of therapy. This CDR3 has 14 amino acids. Germline assignment: CDR1 ENHRY and CDR2 SYGVKD. Trimming shortened V by 2 bases and J by 4 bases, and 11 bases separated the two germline ends. Study-wide results and caveats: CD8 clonality fold change after therapy inversely tracked pretherapy clonality.

Notes on this clone: Antigen unknown.

Repertoires were generated with immunoSEQ multiplex PCR, while TCRdb's copy carries only in-frame clones and drops some. The repertoire holds 15,000 to 20,000 clones, with around 81% as singletons. The V call is TRBV10-3, the J call TRBJ1-1, with D tentatively TRBD1 (6 bases). This specimen was CD8+ T cells from blood, taken after autologous CMV-specific T cell therapy. The TCR comes from a human patient who had received a solid organ transplant and had CMV disease. Some T cells may arise from the graft donor. The CDR3 region has the DNA TGTGCCATCAGTGAGCCAAGGGGGACCACTGAAGCTTTCTTT. Translation: CAISEPRGTTEAFF.